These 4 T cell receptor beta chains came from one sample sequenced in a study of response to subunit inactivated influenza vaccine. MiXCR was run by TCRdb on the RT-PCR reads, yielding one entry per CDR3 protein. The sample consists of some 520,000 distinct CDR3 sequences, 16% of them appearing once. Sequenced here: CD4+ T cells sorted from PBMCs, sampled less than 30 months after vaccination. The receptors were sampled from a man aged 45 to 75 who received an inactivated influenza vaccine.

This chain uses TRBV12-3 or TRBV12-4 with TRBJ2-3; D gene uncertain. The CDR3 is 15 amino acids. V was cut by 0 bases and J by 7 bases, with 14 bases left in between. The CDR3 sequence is CASSLAGPVRNTQYF. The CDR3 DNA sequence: TGTGCCAGCAGTTTAGCGGGCCCAGTGAGGAATACGCAGTATTTT.

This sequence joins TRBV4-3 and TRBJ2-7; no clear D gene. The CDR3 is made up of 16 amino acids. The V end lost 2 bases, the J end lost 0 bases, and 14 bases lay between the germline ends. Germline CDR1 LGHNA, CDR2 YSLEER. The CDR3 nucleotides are TGCGCCAGCAGCCAAAGGGCAGGCCTAAGCTCCTACGAGCAGTACTTC. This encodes CASSQRAGLSSYEQYF.

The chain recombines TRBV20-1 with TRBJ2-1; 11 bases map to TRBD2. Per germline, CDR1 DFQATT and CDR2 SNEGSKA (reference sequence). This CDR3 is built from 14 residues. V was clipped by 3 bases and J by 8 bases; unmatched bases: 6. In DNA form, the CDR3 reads TGCAGTGCTAGTTCTAGCGGGAGGACCTATGAGCAGTTCTTC. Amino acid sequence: CSASSSGRTYEQFF.

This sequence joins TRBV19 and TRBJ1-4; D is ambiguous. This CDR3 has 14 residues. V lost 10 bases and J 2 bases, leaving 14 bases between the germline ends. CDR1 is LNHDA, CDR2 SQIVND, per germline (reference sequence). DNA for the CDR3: TGTGCCACCGCTAAAGGGAGCACTAATGAAAAACTGTTTTTT. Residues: CATAKGSTNEKLFF.